This TCR beta chain was profiled in a study of blood T cell repertoires in COVID-19. In the study overall: Material from acute and convalescent COVID-19 was sourced from the United States, Italy and Spain.

Per the original methods: Amplification of reference gene primers provided the estimated nucleated cell counts. Data came from immunoSEQ multiplex PCR; TCRdb stores just in-frame clones and leaves some out. That table furnishes V, J and clone size, whereas the DNA furnished D and trimming. Here the sample spans about 230,000 clones, about nine tenths being singletons. Patients from Seattle were sampled longitudinally, starting during active infection. The length of the CDR3 is 14 residues. Per the germline V gene, CDR1 is SGHTA and CDR2 is FQGTGA. Trimming left V 5 bases short and J 6 bases short, with 16 bases between.

This receptor was identified in a man aged 45-65 years with COVID-19, enrolled during active disease. Sample: peripheral blood. V usage is TRBV7-3 and J usage is TRBJ2-5; TRBD2 is a possible D gene (6 bases). The CDR3 loop is CASSPTSSEKTQYF. For the CDR3, the DNA is TGTGCCAGCAGCCCTACTAGCTCGGAAAAGACCCAGTACTTC.